The 24 T cell receptor beta chains in this list originate from one sample, sequenced in a study of T cells after yellow fever vaccination. From the 5' RACE reads, TCRdb called clonotypes with MiXCR, one entry per CDR3 protein. The profile shows some 340,000 distinct CDR3 sequences, approximately 11% of them singletons. The starting material was CD4+ T cells sorted from PBMCs, obtained 45 days after the yellow fever booster vaccination. These receptors originate from a man between 18 and 29 years old who received the YFV17D yellow fever vaccine.

The chain combines TRBV11-2 with TRBJ1-6; 7 positions match TRBD1. Germline CDR1 SGHAT, CDR2 FQNNGV. V lost 5 bases, J lost 11 bases, and 9 bases stayed unmatched. The CDR3 has 14 residues. The CDR3 here is CASSPLQGRTPLHF. In DNA, the CDR3 is TGTGCCAGCAGCCCCTTACAGGGGAGAACACCCCTCCACTTT.

The J gene is TRBJ2-5, the V gene TRBV7-9; D tentatively reads TRBD1 or TRBD2 (6 bases each). The germline V gene has CDR1 SEHNR and CDR2 FQNEAQ (reference sequence). The length of the CDR3 is 14 residues. V was clipped by 5 bases and J by 1 base, with 11 bases between them. CDR3 nucleotide sequence: TGTGCCAGCAGCGATCCGGGGGCCCAAGAGACCCAGTACTTC. Protein: CASSDPGAQETQYF.

The chain joins TRBV7-8 to TRBJ2-5; maybe TRBD2 (7 bases). This CDR3 contains 16 residues. CDR1 and CDR2 (germline): SGHVS, FQNEAQ. Trimming pared 0 bases from V and 5 bases from J, leaving 16 bases between. The DNA of the CDR3 is TGTGCCAGCAGCTTAGCGTACGGGGGGCGCTTGGAGACCCAGTACTTC. It encodes CASSLAYGGRLETQYF.

The chain links TRBV12-3 or TRBV12-4 to TRBJ2-2; TRBD1 agrees at 7 bases. The length of the CDR3 is 13 residues. Trimming took 7 bases from V and 7 from J; bases not matched to a gene: 6. The CDR3 loop is CASTRQGGGELFF. CDR3 nucleotides: TGTGCCAGCACCCGACAGGGCGGCGGGGAGCTGTTTTTT.

This rearrangement joins TRBV20-1 to TRBJ2-7; 12 bases agree with TRBD2. Germline V gene sequence: CDR1 DFQATT, CDR2 SNEGSKA (reference sequence). The CDR3 loop spans 15 amino acids. V gave up 6 bases and J gave up 6 bases; unmatched junction bases: 12. CDR3 amino acids: CSARTSGGNRGEQYF. CDR3 coding DNA: TGCAGTGCCCGAACTAGCGGGGGGAATAGGGGCGAGCAGTACTTC.

The rearrangement links TRBV4-3 to TRBJ1-4, with D maybe TRBD1 (5 bases). Trimming took off 0 bases at V and 8 bases at J, with 10 bases between the two ends. Germline assignment: CDR1 LGHNA and CDR2 YSLEER. The CDR3 covers 14 residues. CDR3 protein: CASSQDPWGEKLFF. As DNA, the CDR3 is TGCGCCAGCAGCCAAGATCCCTGGGGGGAAAAACTGTTTTTT.

V gene TRBV5-1 combines with J gene TRBJ1-1; D remains unclear. Germline V gene lookup returns CDR1 SGHRS and CDR2 YFSETQ. This CDR3 comprises 14 residues. The V and J ends lost 5 bases and 5 bases respectively, with 16 bases between them. CDR3 nucleotide sequence: TGCGCCAGCAGACCGCGGCCCAGTACGACTGAAGCTTTCTTT. This codes for CASRPRPSTTEAFF.

This clonotype has a handful of counts. V and J are TRBV12-3 or TRBV12-4 and TRBJ2-7, with a possible D match to TRBD2 (5 bases). This CDR3 contains 13 residues. The V end was cut by 3 bases, the J end by 7 bases, with 13 bases between. CDR3 DNA sequence: TGTGCCAGCAGTTTCGGGGTGAAGGGAGAGCAGTACTTC. This sequence encodes CASSFGVKGEQYF.

This clonotype turned up a few times. The V and J genes are TRBV12-3 or TRBV12-4 and TRBJ1-1; a weak D match, TRBD1 (5 bases). This CDR3 is built from 11 residues. V lost 7 bases and J lost 11, with 14 bases in between. The CDR3 loop is CASMTGVWAFF. CDR3 DNA sequence: TGTGCCAGCATGACGGGGGTTTGGGCTTTCTTT.

This sequence joins TRBV7-2 and TRBJ2-5; D not certain. The V and J ends lost 2 bases and 1 base respectively, with 8 bases between them. This CDR3 is built from 14 residues. Per the germline V gene, CDR1 is SGHTA and CDR2 is FQGNSA. In DNA, the CDR3 is TGTGCCAGCAGCTTAACTCCGCCCCAAGAGACCCAGTACTTC. Translating it yields CASSLTPPQETQYF. The variable domain in full, completed from reference TRBV7-2 and TRBJ2-5, reads GAGVSQSPSNKVTEKGKDVELRCDPISGHTALYWYRQSLGQGLEFLIYFQGNSAPDKSGLPSDRFSAERTGGSVSTLTIQRTQQEDSAVYLCASSLTPPQETQYFGPGTRLLVL.

The CDR3 coding sequence is TGTGCCAGCAGGGGAGCGGGAGATACGCAGTATTTT. Residues: CASRGAGDTQYF. The chain has TRBV12-3 or TRBV12-4 and TRBJ2-3, with D tentatively TRBD2 (6 bases). Trimming shortened V by 6 bases and J by 5 bases, and 9 bases separated the two germline ends. This CDR3 has 12 residues.

The chain carries TRBV7-9 and TRBJ2-5; 7 bases map to TRBD2. CDR3 size: 14 residues. With V trimmed by 7 bases and J by 2 bases, 7 bases remained unmatched. Germline CDR1 reads SEHNR; CDR2 reads FQNEAQ (reference sequence). In nucleotides, the CDR3 is TGTGCCAGCAATCGGGGAGGGGATCAAGAGACCCAGTACTTC. This codes for CASNRGGDQETQYF.

The count of this clonotype is one. The V call is TRBV20-1, the J call TRBJ2-1, with TRBD2 as a possible D gene (5 bases). Germline lookup yields CDR1 DFQATT and CDR2 SNEGSKA (reference sequence). Trimming shortened V by 1 base and J by 8 bases, and 12 bases separated the two germline ends. The CDR3 length is 13 residues. In DNA, the CDR3 is TGCAGTGCTAGAGGGAGGCATAGACATGAGCAGTTCTTC. The encoded protein is CSARGRHRHEQFF.

At least ten counts were recorded for this clonotype. V and J are TRBV7-2 and TRBJ1-2, with TRBD1 matching 11 bases. This CDR3 has 15 amino acids. J lost 8 bases, V lost 1 base, and 6 bases had no gene match. Looked up from germline, CDR1 is SGHTA and CDR2 is FQGNSA. The CDR3 DNA reads as TGTGCCAGCAGCTTAGGTGGGGACAGGGGGTCCGGCTACACCTTC. It specifies CASSLGGDRGSGYTF.

The rearrangement uses TRBV10-2 and TRBJ2-7, with unresolved D. The V end was cut by 8 bases, the J end by 2 bases, with 10 bases between. This CDR3 has 12 residues. Germline V gene data show CDR1 as WSHSY and CDR2 as SAAADI. The CDR3 protein is CASQDQTYEQYF. The CDR3 coding sequence is TGCGCCAGCCAGGACCAGACCTACGAGCAGTACTTC.

The chain employs TRBV2 and TRBJ2-7; D might be TRBD1 (5 bases). The V gene's germline CDR1 is SNHLY and CDR2 FYNNEI. The CDR3 is 13 residues long. V lost 5 bases and J lost 1, with 9 bases in between. CDR3 amino acids: CASSTRDSYEQYV. CDR3 coding DNA: TGTGCCAGCAGTACCAGGGATTCCTACGAGCAGTACGTC.

This clonotype was counted many times. The genes are TRBV5-5 and TRBJ1-1; D unresolved. The CDR3 is 14 amino acids. Trimming took 4 bases from V and 1 from J, leaving 11 bases between them. From germline, CDR1 is SGHKS and CDR2 YYEKEE (reference sequence). CDR3 sequence: CASSLGRANTEAFF. CDR3 DNA: TGTGCCAGCAGCCTAGGGCGGGCGAACACTGAAGCTTTCTTT.

V usage is TRBV6-1 and J usage is TRBJ2-7, with D maybe TRBD2 (6 bases). V was cut by 7 bases and J by 2 bases, with 15 bases left in between. There are 14 residues in the CDR3. CDR1 and CDR2 (germline): MNHNS, SASEGT. The CDR3 nucleotides are TGTGCCAGCAAGGGAGGCAGGACTACCTACGAGCAGTACTTC. Its translation is CASKGGRTTYEQYF.

V usage is TRBV7-2 and J usage is TRBJ2-4, with 9 bases that match TRBD1. This CDR3 comprises 14 residues. The V and J ends lost 8 bases and 9 bases, in that order; junction bases with no gene match: 11. Germline V gene data show CDR1 as SGHTA and CDR2 as FQGNSA. Written as DNA, the CDR3 is TGTGCCAGCGGGAGGCCACAGGGGGCAATCATTCAGTACTTC. This gives the protein CASGRPQGAIIQYF.

V is TRBV29-1 and J is TRBJ2-5; no clear D gene. Germline CDR1 and CDR2: SQVTM and ANQGSEA. V was shortened by 7 bases and J by 0 bases, with 15 bases between the two germline ends. The CDR3 is 14 residues long. This CDR3 is CSAGPTGYQETQYF. Written as DNA, the CDR3 is TGCAGCGCTGGGCCCACCGGGTACCAAGAGACCCAGTACTTC.

The gene calls are TRBV6-1 and TRBJ2-7; TRBD1 or TRBD2 may be the D gene (6 bases each). Trimming shortened V by 2 bases and J by 7 bases, and 12 bases separated the two germline ends. The CDR3 covers 13 residues. Germline V gene lookup returns CDR1 MNHNS and CDR2 SASEGT. This CDR3 is CASSERGAMEQYV. The CDR3 DNA reads TGTGCCAGCAGTGAAAGGGGGGCTATGGAGCAGTACGTC.

The CDR3 DNA reads as TGTGCCAGCAGTGGATCACAGGGGGCTGGGGAGACCCAGTACTTC. Protein product: CASSGSQGAGETQYF. This chain joins TRBV6-1 and TRBJ2-5, with 9 bases identical to TRBD1. From germline, CDR1 is MNHNS and CDR2 SASEGT. V gave up 4 bases and J gave up 5 bases; unmatched junction bases: 8. This CDR3 comprises 15 residues.

The genes are TRBV4-2 and TRBJ1-2; possibly TRBD1 for D (5 bases). Germline V gene lookup returns CDR1 LGHNA and CDR2 YNFKEQ. Trimming cost V 0 bases and J 2 bases, with 10 bases left between them. This CDR3 region has 15 residues. The CDR3 DNA sequence: TGTGCCAGCAGCCAAGAGGGGCACAAAAACTATGGCTACACCTTC. Amino acids: CASSQEGHKNYGYTF.

This clonotype was found a few times. The gene calls are TRBV5-1 and TRBJ2-3, with D perhaps matching TRBD1 (5 bases). The V end was cut by 2 bases, the J end by 4 bases, with 11 bases between. Germline CDR1 is SGHRS and CDR2 is YFSETQ. This CDR3 has 14 residues. This CDR3 reads CASSLPAGSDTQYF. As DNA, the CDR3 is TGCGCCAGCAGCTTACCGGCAGGGTCAGATACGCAGTATTTT.